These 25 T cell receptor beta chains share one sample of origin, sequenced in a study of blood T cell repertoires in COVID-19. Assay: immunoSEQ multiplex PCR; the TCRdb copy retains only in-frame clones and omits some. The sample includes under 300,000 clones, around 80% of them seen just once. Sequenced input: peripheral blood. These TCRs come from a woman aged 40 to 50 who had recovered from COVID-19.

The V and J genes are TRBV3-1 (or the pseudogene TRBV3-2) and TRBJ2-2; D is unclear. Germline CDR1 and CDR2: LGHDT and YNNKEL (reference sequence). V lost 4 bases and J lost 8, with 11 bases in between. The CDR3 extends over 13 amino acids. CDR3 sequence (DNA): TGTGCCAGCAGCCCCAACTTCGTAGGGGAGCTGTTTTTT. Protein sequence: CASSPNFVGELFF.

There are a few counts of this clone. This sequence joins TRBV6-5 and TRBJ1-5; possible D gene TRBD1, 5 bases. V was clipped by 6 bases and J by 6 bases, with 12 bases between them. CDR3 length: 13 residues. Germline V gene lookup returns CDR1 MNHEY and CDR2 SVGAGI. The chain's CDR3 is CASSQGSGQPQHF. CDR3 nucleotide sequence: TGTGCCAGCAGCCAGGGTTCAGGTCAGCCCCAGCATTTT.

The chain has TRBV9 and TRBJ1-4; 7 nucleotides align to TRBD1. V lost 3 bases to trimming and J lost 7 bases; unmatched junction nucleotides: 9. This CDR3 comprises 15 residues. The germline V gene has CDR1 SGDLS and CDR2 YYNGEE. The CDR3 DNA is TGTGCCAGCAGCGCCTGGGACAGTGGAACTGAAAAACTGTTTTTT. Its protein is CASSAWDSGTEKLFF.

The CDR3 DNA is TGTGCCAGTAGGACGGGAATGATCGGGGAGCTGTTTTTT. This encodes CASRTGMIGELFF. The V and J genes are TRBV19 and TRBJ2-2; D might be TRBD2 (5 bases). Germline CDR1 LNHDA, CDR2 SQIVND (reference sequence). There are 13 residues in the CDR3. V shed 6 bases and J shed 7 bases, with 12 bases lying between them.

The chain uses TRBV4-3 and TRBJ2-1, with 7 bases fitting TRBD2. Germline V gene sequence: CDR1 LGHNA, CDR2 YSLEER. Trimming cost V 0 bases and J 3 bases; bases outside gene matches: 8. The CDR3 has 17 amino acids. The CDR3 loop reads CASSQDVSRGVYNEQFF. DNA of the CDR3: TGCGCCAGCAGCCAAGACGTAAGCCGGGGGGTCTACAATGAGCAGTTCTTC.

As DNA, the CDR3 is TGTGCCAGCAGCGCGGCGCGAAACATCAAAACCGGGATCCGGCAATCACCCCTCCACTTT. Translating gives CASSAARNIKTGIRQSPLHF. This chain connects TRBV14 to TRBJ1-6; D gene uncertain. Trimming pared 5 bases from V and 10 bases from J, leaving 33 bases between. This CDR3 spans 20 amino acids. Germline lookup yields CDR1 SGHDN and CDR2 FVKESK. Together with reference TRBV14 and TRBJ1-6, the CDR3 gives the full variable domain: EAGVTQFPSHSVIEKGQTVTLRCDPISGHDNLYWYRRVMGKEIKFLLHFVKESKQDESGMPNNRFLAERTGGTYSTLKVQPAELEDSGVYFCASSAARNIKTGIRQSPLHFGNGTRLTVT.

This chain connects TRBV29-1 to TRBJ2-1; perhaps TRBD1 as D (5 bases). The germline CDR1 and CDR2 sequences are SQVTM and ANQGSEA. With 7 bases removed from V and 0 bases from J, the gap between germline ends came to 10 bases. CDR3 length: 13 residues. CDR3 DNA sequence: TGCAGCGCTCGTAGGGGCTCCTACAATGAGCAGTTCTTC. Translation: CSARRGSYNEQFF.

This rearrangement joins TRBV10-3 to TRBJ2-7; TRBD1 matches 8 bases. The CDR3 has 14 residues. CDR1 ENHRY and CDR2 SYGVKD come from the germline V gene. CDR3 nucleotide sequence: TGTGCGACAACCAACCGAGACAGGGGCCACGAGCAGTACTTC. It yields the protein CATTNRDRGHEQYF.

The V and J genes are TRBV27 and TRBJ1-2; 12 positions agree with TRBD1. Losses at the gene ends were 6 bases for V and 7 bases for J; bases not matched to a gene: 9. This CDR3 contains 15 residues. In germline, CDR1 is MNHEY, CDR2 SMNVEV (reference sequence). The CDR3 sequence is CASRLEGTGGSGYTF. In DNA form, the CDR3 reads TGTGCCAGCAGACTTGAGGGGACAGGGGGCTCTGGCTACACCTTC.

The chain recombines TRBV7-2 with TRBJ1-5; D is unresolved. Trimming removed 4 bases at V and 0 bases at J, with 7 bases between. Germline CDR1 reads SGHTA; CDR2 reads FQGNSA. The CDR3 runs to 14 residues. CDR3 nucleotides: TGTGCCAGCAGCTCGACATATAGCAATCAGCCCCAGCATTTT. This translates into CASSSTYSNQPQHF. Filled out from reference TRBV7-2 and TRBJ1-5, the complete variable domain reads GAGVSQSPSNKVTEKGKDVELRCDPISGHTALYWYRQSLGQGLEFLIYFQGNSAPDKSGLPSDRFSAERTGGSVSTLTIQRTQQEDSAVYLCASSSTYSNQPQHFGDGTRLSIL.

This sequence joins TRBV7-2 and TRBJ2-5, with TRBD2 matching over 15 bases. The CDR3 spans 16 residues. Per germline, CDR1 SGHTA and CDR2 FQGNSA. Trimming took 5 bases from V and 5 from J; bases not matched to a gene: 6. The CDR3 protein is CASSRTSGGALETQYF. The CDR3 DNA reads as TGTGCCAGCAGCCGGACTAGCGGGGGGGCCCTGGAGACCCAGTACTTC.

CDR3 residues: CASTEPTNEKLFF. For the CDR3, the DNA is TGTGCCAGCACAGAACCAACTAATGAAAAACTGTTTTTT. V usage is TRBV6-1 and J usage is TRBJ1-4, with D unclear. Deletions cut 7 bases from V and 0 bases from J, with 6 bases between. This CDR3 comprises 13 residues. CDR1 and CDR2 from the germline V gene are MNHNS and SASEGT.

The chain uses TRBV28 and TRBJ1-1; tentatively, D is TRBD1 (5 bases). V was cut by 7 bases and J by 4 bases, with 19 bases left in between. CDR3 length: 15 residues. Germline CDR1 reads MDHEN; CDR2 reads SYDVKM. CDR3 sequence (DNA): TGTGCCAGCATGAGTAGAAAAACAGGCCCCACTGAAGCTTTCTTT. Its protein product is CASMSRKTGPTEAFF.

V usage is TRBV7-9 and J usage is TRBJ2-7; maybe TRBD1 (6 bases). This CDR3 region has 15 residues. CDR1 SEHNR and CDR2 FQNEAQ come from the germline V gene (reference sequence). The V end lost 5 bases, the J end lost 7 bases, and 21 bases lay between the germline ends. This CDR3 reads CASSVTRAGGGEQYF. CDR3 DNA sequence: TGTGCCAGCAGCGTTACCCGGGCTGGGGGCGGGGAGCAGTACTTC.

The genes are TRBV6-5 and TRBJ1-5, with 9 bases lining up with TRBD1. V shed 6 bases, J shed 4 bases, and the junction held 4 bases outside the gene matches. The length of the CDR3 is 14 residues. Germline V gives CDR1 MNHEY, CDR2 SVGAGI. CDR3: CASREGQGNQPQHF. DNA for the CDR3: TGTGCCAGCAGGGAGGGACAGGGAAATCAGCCCCAGCATTTT.

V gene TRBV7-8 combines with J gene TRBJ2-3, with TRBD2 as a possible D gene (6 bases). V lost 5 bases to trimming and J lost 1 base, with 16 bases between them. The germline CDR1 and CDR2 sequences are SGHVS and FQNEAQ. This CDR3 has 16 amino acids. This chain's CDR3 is CASSHLAALGTDTQYF. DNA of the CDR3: TGTGCCAGCAGCCATTTAGCGGCACTAGGCACAGATACGCAGTATTTT.

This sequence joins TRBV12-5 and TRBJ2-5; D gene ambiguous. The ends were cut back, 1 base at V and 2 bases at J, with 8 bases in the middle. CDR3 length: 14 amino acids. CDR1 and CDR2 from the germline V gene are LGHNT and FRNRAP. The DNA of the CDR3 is TGTGCTAGTGGTTTGGAGTCACTACAAGAGACCCAGTACTTC. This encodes CASGLESLQETQYF.

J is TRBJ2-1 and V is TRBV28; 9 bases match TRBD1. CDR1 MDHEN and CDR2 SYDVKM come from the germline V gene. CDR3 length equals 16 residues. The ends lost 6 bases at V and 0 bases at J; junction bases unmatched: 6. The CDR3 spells CASSAGTGSSYNEQFF. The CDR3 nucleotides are TGTGCCAGCAGCGCAGGGACAGGGAGCTCCTACAATGAGCAGTTCTTC.

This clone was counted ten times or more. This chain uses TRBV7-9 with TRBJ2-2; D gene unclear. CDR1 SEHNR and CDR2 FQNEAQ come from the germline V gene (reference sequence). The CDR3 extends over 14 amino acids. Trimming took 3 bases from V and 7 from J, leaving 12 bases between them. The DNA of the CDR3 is TGTGCCAGCAGCTTCGGAACCGACTTCGGGGAGCTGTTTTTT. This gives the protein CASSFGTDFGELFF.

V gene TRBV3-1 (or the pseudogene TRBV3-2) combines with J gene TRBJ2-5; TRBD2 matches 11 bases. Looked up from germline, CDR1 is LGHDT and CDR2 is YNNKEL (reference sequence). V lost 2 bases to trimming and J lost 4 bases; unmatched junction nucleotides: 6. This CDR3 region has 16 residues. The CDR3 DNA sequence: TGTGCCAGCAGCCAATCAGGGACTAGCGGAGGAGAGACCCAGTACTTC. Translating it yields CASSQSGTSGGETQYF.

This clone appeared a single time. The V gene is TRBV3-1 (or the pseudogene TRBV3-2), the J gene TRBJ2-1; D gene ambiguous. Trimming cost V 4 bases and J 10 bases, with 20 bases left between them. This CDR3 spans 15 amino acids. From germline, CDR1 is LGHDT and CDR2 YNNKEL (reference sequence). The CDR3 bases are TGTGCCAGCAGCCCTCTACCGGGTCCTTCAAGGGAGCAGTTCTTC. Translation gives CASSPLPGPSREQFF.

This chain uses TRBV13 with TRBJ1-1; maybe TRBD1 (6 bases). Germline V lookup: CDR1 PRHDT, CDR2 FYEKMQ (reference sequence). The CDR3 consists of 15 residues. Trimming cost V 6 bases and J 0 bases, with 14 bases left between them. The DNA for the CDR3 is TGTGCCAGCAGATCCATGGACAGAATGAACACTGAAGCTTTCTTT. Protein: CASRSMDRMNTEAFF. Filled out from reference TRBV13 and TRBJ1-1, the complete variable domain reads AAGVIQSPRHLIKEKRETATLKCYPIPRHDTVYWYQQGPGQDPQFLISFYEKMQSDKGSIPDRFSAQQFSDYHSELNMSSLELGDSALYFCASRSMDRMNTEAFFGQGTRLTVV.

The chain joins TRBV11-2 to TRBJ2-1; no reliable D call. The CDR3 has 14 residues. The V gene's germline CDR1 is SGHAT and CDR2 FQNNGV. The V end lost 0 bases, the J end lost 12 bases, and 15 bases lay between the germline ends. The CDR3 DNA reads TGTGCCAGCAGCTTAGATTTAGTGAGCTTTGGGCAGTTCTTC. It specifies CASSLDLVSFGQFF.

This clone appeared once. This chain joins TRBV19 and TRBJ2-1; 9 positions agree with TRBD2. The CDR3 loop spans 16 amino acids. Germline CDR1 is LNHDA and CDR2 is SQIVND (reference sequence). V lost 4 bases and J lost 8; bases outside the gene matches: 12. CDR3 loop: CASSTNLAGWADEQFF. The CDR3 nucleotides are TGTGCCAGTAGTACCAACCTAGCGGGGTGGGCGGATGAGCAGTTCTTC.

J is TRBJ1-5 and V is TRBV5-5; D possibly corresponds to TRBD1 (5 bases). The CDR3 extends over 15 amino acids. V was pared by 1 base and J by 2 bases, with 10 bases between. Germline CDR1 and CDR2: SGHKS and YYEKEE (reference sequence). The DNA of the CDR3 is TGTGCCAGCAGCTTGTGGGGGGAAGGCAATCAGCCCCAGCATTTT. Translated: CASSLWGEGNQPQHF.